This TCR beta chain was retrieved from a study of early stage breast cancer tumors. Study-level results: Compared with adjacent normal breast, tumors showed approximately 2.5-fold denser, more clonal T cells. Tumor and normal breast were distinguished via blood comparison in about 90% of the 16 patients.

Each sample had two DNA replicates, 0.5 ug blood or about 1.5 ug tissue. Sequencing used immunoSEQ multiplex PCR; TCRdb keeps in-frame clones, though not all of them. This table has 2,000 to 3,000 clones, less than 70% appearing once. This normal breast sample came from a site about 2-4.5 cm away from the tumor. With regard to this clone: Its antigen is not known.

The sequence derives from a person aged 45 to 59 with breast cancer. Sequenced material: normal breast tissue next to the tumor.

CDR3 DNA: TGTGCCAGCAGCTCAACCCACCCGGGGGGGTACTTC. This sequence encodes CASSSTHPGGYF. This rearrangement joins TRBV11-2 to TRBJ2-7, with 7 bases matching TRBD2. CDR3 length: 12 residues. The junction had 9 bases not matched to a gene; V was cut back by 4 bases and J by 12 bases. Germline V gene data show CDR1 as SGHAT and CDR2 as FQNNGV.